The 28 T cell receptor beta chains below were found in one sample sequenced in a study of identical twins. TCRdb called the 5' RACE reads again in MiXCR, with one record for every CDR3 protein. Among around 500,000 distinct CDR3 sequences listed, 14% were seen once. These sequences were also reported in another study, on yellow fever vaccine responses in identical twins.

Sequenced sample: CD4+ T cells sorted from blood. These receptors originate from a woman under 30 in good health.

This clonotype has a count of ten or more. V gene TRBV12-3 or TRBV12-4 combines with J gene TRBJ2-3; D tentatively fits TRBD1 or TRBD2 (5 bases each). V was cut by 0 bases and J by 7 bases, with 8 bases left in between. The CDR3 extends over 13 amino acids. CDR3 nucleotides: TGTGCCAGCAGTTTAGCAGGGACCTATACGCAGTATTTT. Protein sequence: CASSLAGTYTQYF.

This clonotype was recorded a few times. The rearrangement uses TRBV5-1 and TRBJ2-1, with D tentatively TRBD1 or TRBD2 (5 bases each). Germline values: CDR1 SGHRS, CDR2 YFSETQ. Deletions cut 5 bases from V and 5 bases from J, with 14 bases between. The CDR3 runs 14 residues. The CDR3 loop is CASRGERGNNEQFF. The CDR3 DNA reads as TGCGCCAGCAGGGGAGAAAGGGGAAACAATGAGCAGTTCTTC.

This clonotype was counted at least ten times. The chain couples TRBV3-1 to TRBJ2-7, with D unclear. In germline, CDR1 is LGHDT, CDR2 YNNKEL (reference sequence). There are 14 residues in the CDR3. Trimming took 0 bases from V and 5 from J, leaving 11 bases between them. The CDR3 DNA reads as TGTGCCAGCAGCCAAGAGGGTGGATCCGACGAGCAGTACTTC. Its translation is CASSQEGGSDEQYF.

CDR3 DNA: TGTGCCAGCACCAACCGAATCGGGACGGTACGAACTAGAGGGAAGGAGAATGAGCAGTTCTTC. It yields the protein CASTNRIGTVRTRGKENEQFF. The genes are TRBV5-6 and TRBJ2-1; TRBD1 or TRBD2 may be the D gene (5 bases each). Trimming cost V 6 bases and J 7 bases, with 38 bases left between them. CDR3 length: 21 amino acids. Per the germline V gene, CDR1 is SGHDT and CDR2 is YYEEEE.

This clonotype has ten or more counts. The rearrangement joins TRBV18 to TRBJ2-3; a possible D gene is TRBD2 (5 bases). Germline V CDR1 and CDR2: KGHSH, LQKENI. V lost 6 bases and J lost 0, with 16 bases in between. There are 16 residues in the CDR3. In DNA form, the CDR3 reads TGTGCCAGCTCTCCGAGGGAGACGATTAGCACAGATACGCAGTATTTT. It yields the protein CASSPRETISTDTQYF.

This clonotype showed up just a few times. DNA of the CDR3: TGCAGTGCGCTAACTCCGATAGCGGGTTCTAACAATGAGCAGTTCTTC. Its translation is CSALTPIAGSNNEQFF. This sequence joins TRBV20-1 and TRBJ2-1; 7 bases are a match to TRBD2. The CDR3 is made up of 16 amino acids. Germline CDR1 is DFQATT and CDR2 is SNEGSKA (reference sequence). J was trimmed by 5 bases and V by 6 bases; bases with no gene match: 16.

This chain joins TRBV6-2 or TRBV6-3 and TRBJ2-1; D gene uncertain. V lost 7 bases, J lost 7 bases, and 11 bases lay in between. Germline V gives CDR1 MNHEY, CDR2 SVGEGT. The CDR3 contains 12 residues. The CDR3 DNA is TGTGCCAGCACCCAAAGAGATAATGAGCAGTTCTTC. It yields the protein CASTQRDNEQFF.

The rearrangement links TRBV29-1 to TRBJ2-1; D uncertain. Trimming stripped 4 bases from V and 5 bases from J, with 9 bases between. The CDR3 sequence is 12 residues long. CDR1 is SQVTM and CDR2 is ANQGSEA in the germline V gene. The CDR3 DNA reads TGCAGCGTTGGAAGACTGGACAATGAGCAGTTCTTC. It codes for CSVGRLDNEQFF.

The rearrangement uses TRBV11-2 and TRBJ2-1, with 9 bases aligning to TRBD2. Trimming took 3 bases from V and 2 from J; bases not matched to a gene: 5. Germline loops: CDR1 SGHAT, CDR2 FQNNGV. The CDR3 contains 16 residues. The CDR3 nucleotides are TGTGCCAGCAGCTTGGTGACTAGCGGCCCCTACAATGAGCAGTTCTTC. Protein product: CASSLVTSGPYNEQFF.

This clonotype showed up just a few times. The chain has TRBV6-1 and TRBJ2-1; D ambiguous. Germline CDR1 and CDR2: MNHNS and SASEGT. V lost 5 bases to trimming and J lost 6 bases, with 11 bases between them. CDR3 length: 13 residues. The CDR3 sequence is CASSRSVSNEQFF. CDR3 nucleotide sequence: TGTGCCAGCAGTCGTTCAGTTAGCAATGAGCAGTTCTTC.

This clonotype has a handful of counts. This chain uses TRBV30 with TRBJ2-2; a weak D match, TRBD2 (7 bases). The length of the CDR3 is 13 residues. CDR1 is GTSNPN, CDR2 SVGIG, per germline (reference sequence). The V and J ends lost 5 bases and 5 bases respectively, with 12 bases between them. The CDR3 bases are TGTGCCTGGCGGGGGGCGCGAACCGGGGAGCTGTTTTTT. It translates to CAWRGARTGELFF.

This clonotype has only a few counts. The chain employs TRBV6-2 or TRBV6-3 and TRBJ2-1; 14 positions match TRBD2. V lost 6 bases to trimming and J lost 5 bases; unmatched junction nucleotides: 15. CDR1 is MNHEY, CDR2 SVGEGT, per germline. The CDR3 is made up of 19 amino acids. CDR3 sequence (DNA): TGTGCCAGCAGCCGATCCGGGACTAGCGGGAGCATATCCCACAATGAGCAGTTCTTC. Translated, it gives CASSRSGTSGSISHNEQFF.

This clonotype was detected only a few times. The V and J genes are TRBV5-1 and TRBJ1-3; D call uncertain. The germline CDR1 and CDR2 sequences are SGHRS and YFSETQ. The CDR3 has 17 amino acids. Between the trimmed V and J ends, which lost 0 bases and 0 bases, there was a span of 13 bases. The CDR3 loop reads CASSLGPPSSSGNTIYF. In nucleotides, the CDR3 is TGCGCCAGCAGCTTGGGACCTCCTTCGAGCTCTGGAAACACCATATATTTT.

This clonotype was counted a few times. The gene calls are TRBV11-3 and TRBJ2-2, with D perhaps matching TRBD1 (6 bases). Germline V gene data show CDR1 as SGHNT and CDR2 as YENEEA. V lost 4 bases and J 2 bases, leaving 11 bases between the germline ends. The length of the CDR3 is 15 residues. In DNA, the CDR3 is TGTGCCAGCAGCTCAGGACAGAGTAACACCGGGGAGCTGTTTTTT. This translates into CASSSGQSNTGELFF.

This clonotype was counted at least ten times. The chain combines TRBV20-1 with TRBJ2-5; 7 nucleotides align to TRBD2. The V segment lost 5 bases and the J segment 0 bases; nucleotides outside the gene matches: 12. CDR1 and CDR2 (germline): DFQATT, SNEGSKA (reference sequence). This CDR3 is built from 16 residues. CDR3 sequence (DNA): TGCAGTGCTCGGACTAGGGGACCGCCTCACCAAGAGACCCAGTACTTC. Translated, it gives CSARTRGPPHQETQYF.

This clonotype was recorded at least ten times. This sequence joins TRBV28 and TRBJ2-1; TRBD2 is a possible D gene (5 bases). V lost 5 bases and J lost 10, with 15 bases in between. Germline assignment: CDR1 MDHEN and CDR2 SYDVKM. This CDR3 contains 13 residues. CDR3 DNA: TGTGCCAGCAGTCCCGGAGGTGGATGGGAGCAGTTCTTC. This codes for CASSPGGGWEQFF.

This clonotype turned up a few times. The V call is TRBV10-3, the J call TRBJ2-7, with a weak D call TRBD1 (6 bases). This CDR3 region has 13 residues. The V gene's germline CDR1 is ENHRY and CDR2 SYGVKD. V lost 8 bases and J 5 bases, leaving 16 bases between the germline ends. CDR3 in amino acids: CAIGAGVINEQYF. CDR3 DNA: TGTGCCATCGGGGCAGGGGTCATTAACGAGCAGTACTTC.

This clonotype has only a few counts. V is TRBV7-8 and J is TRBJ2-3; the D gene is possibly TRBD2 (6 bases). V gave up 5 bases and J gave up 1 base, with 13 bases separating them. Germline V gives CDR1 SGHVS, CDR2 FQNEAQ. The CDR3 is 15 residues long. The CDR3 region is CASSDRDSRTDTQYF. CDR3 bases: TGTGCCAGCAGCGACCGGGACTCTCGCACAGATACGCAGTATTTT.

This clonotype has a handful of counts. The V call is TRBV11-3, the J call TRBJ2-3; D remains unclear. Germline assignment: CDR1 SGHNT and CDR2 YENEEA. V was pared by 1 base and J by 7 bases, with 9 bases between. The CDR3 is made up of 13 amino acids. CDR3 coding DNA: TGTGCCAGCAGCTTAGGGTCATCTAATACGCAGTATTTT. This sequence encodes CASSLGSSNTQYF.

The chain has TRBV3-1 and TRBJ2-7; tentatively, D is TRBD2 (5 bases). CDR1 and CDR2 (germline): LGHDT, YNNKEL (reference sequence). V lost 1 base to trimming and J lost 2 bases, with 12 bases between them. The CDR3 runs 15 residues. DNA of the CDR3: TGTGCCAGCAGCCAAGCTCCTAGCCGAGCCTACGAGCAGTACTTC. Protein sequence: CASSQAPSRAYEQYF.

This clonotype was seen ten or more times. V usage is TRBV29-1 and J usage is TRBJ2-3; no firm D call. This CDR3 is 12 amino acids long. CDR1 is SQVTM, CDR2 ANQGSEA, per germline. The ends were cut back, 7 bases at V and 1 base at J, with 9 bases in the middle. In DNA, the CDR3 is TGCAGCGCGATCGGAGGCACAGATACGCAGTATTTT. Its protein is CSAIGGTDTQYF.

The chain has TRBV5-6 and TRBJ2-3, with 8 bases identical to TRBD2. This CDR3 contains 16 residues. Germline-derived CDR1 and CDR2 are SGHDT and YYEEEE. V was clipped by 0 bases and J by 2 bases; unmatched bases: 5. CDR3 in DNA: TGTGCCAGCAGCTTGGGGCGGGGGGCAATCACAGATACGCAGTATTTT. Translation gives CASSLGRGAITDTQYF.

This clonotype was observed a handful of times. CDR3 residues: CASSVGVGSLSYEQYF. The CDR3 DNA sequence: TGTGCCAGCAGCGTAGGGGTGGGCAGCCTCTCCTACGAGCAGTACTTC. This chain links TRBV9 with TRBJ2-7; no definite D call. Germline-derived CDR1 and CDR2 are SGDLS and YYNGEE. The CDR3 runs 16 residues. Trimming took 0 bases from V and 0 from J, leaving 13 bases between them.

This clonotype has a count of ten or more. V usage is TRBV29-1 and J usage is TRBJ2-2; weak D call: TRBD1 (6 bases). The ends were cut back, 7 bases at V and 6 bases at J, with 15 bases in the middle. Germline CDR1 SQVTM, CDR2 ANQGSEA. The CDR3 covers 13 residues. CDR3 sequence: CSAQIAGAGELFF. For the CDR3, the DNA is TGCAGCGCTCAAATCGCAGGGGCCGGGGAGCTGTTTTTT.

There are a few counts of this clonotype. In DNA, the CDR3 is TGCGCCAGCAGCCTGCTGGGGGACAGCGCAATTAACTATGGCTACACCTTC. Encoded protein: CASSLLGDSAINYGYTF. The chain couples TRBV5-1 to TRBJ1-2, with 7 bases identical to TRBD1. The germline CDR1 and CDR2 sequences are SGHRS and YFSETQ. J gave up 1 base and V 4 bases, and 13 bases lay outside the gene matches. The CDR3 extends over 17 amino acids.

On this clonotype itself: With a much larger clone just one base away, this may be a read error. The genes are TRBV29-1 and TRBJ1-1; D is possibly TRBD1 (5 bases). The CDR3 sequence is 13 residues long. Trimming took off 7 bases at V and 0 bases at J, with 12 bases between the two ends. The germline V gene has CDR1 SQVTM and CDR2 ANQGSEA. CDR3: CSARTTLNTEAFF. The CDR3, as DNA: TGCAGCGCCAGGACAACTTTGAACACTGAAGCTTTCTTT.

The chain carries TRBV4-2 and TRBJ2-1, with 9 bases matching TRBD2. CDR3 size: 17 residues. Germline loops: CDR1 LGHNA, CDR2 YNFKEQ. J gave up 10 bases and V 0 bases, and 13 bases lay outside the gene matches. CDR3 amino acids: CASSQEAPGLASKEQFF. CDR3 in DNA: TGTGCCAGCAGCCAAGAAGCCCCGGGACTAGCCTCTAAAGAGCAGTTCTTC.

The V call is TRBV5-1, the J call TRBJ2-5; TRBD2 matches at 8 bases. J lost 3 bases, V lost 4 bases, and 8 bases had no gene match. Germline V gives CDR1 SGHRS, CDR2 YFSETQ. The length of the CDR3 is 15 residues. The CDR3: CASSRGAGAEETQYF. CDR3 nucleotide sequence: TGCGCCAGCAGCCGAGGAGCGGGGGCGGAAGAGACCCAGTACTTC.